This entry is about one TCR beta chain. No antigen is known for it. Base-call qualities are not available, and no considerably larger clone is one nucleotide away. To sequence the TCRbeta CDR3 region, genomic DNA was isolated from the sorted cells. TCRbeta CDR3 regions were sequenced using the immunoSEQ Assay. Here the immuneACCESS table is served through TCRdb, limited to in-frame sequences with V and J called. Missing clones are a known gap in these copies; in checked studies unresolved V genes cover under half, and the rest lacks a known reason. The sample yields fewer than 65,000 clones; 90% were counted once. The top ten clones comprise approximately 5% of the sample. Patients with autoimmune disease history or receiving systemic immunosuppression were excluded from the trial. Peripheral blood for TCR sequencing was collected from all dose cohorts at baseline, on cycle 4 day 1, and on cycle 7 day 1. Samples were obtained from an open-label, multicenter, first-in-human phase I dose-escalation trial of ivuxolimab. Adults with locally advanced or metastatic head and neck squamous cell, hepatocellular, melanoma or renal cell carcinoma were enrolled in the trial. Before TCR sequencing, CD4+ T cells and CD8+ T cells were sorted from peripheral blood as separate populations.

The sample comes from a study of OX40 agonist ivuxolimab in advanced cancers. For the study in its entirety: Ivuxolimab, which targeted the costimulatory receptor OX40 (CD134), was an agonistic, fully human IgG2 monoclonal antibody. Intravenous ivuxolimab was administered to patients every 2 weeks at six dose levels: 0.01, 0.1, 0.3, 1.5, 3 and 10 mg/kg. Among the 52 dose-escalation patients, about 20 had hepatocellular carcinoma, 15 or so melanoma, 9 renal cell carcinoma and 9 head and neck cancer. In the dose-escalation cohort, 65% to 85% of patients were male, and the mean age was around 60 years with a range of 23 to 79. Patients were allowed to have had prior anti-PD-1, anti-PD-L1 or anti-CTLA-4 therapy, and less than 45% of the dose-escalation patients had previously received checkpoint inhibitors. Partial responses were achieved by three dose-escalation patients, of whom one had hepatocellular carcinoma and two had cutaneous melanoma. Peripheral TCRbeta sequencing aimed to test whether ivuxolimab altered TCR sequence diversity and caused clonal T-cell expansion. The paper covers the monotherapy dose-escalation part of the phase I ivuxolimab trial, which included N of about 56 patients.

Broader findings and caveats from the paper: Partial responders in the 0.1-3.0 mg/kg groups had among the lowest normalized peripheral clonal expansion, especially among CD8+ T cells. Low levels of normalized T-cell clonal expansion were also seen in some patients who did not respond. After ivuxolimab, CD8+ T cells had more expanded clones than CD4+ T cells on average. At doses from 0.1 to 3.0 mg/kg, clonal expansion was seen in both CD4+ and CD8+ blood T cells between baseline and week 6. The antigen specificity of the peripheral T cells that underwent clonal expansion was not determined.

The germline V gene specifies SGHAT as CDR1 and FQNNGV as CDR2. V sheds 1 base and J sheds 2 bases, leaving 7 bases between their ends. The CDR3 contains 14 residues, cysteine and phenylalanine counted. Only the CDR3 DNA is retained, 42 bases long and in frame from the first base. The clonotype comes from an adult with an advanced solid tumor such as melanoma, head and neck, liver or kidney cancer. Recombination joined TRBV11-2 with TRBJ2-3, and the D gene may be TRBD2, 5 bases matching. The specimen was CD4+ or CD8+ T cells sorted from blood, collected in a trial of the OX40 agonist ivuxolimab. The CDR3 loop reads CASSLAGNTDTQYF. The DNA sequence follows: TGTGCCAGCAGCTTAGCGGGGAACACAGATACGCAGTATTTT.